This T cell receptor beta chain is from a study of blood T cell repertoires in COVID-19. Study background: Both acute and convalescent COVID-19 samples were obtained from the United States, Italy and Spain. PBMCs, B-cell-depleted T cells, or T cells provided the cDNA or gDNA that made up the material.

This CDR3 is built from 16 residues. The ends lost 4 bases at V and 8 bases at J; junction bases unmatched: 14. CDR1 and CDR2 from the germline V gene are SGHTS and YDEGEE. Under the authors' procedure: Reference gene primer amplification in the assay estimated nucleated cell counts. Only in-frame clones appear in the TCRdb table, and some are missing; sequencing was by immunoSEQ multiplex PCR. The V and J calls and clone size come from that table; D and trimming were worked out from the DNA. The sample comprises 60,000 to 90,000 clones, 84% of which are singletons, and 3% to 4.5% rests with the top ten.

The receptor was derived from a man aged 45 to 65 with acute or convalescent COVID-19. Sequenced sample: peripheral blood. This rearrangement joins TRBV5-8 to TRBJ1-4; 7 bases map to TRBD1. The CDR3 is CASSPRQGLGGEKLFF. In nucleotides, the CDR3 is TGTGCCAGCAGCCCTAGACAGGGCCTAGGCGGGGAAAAACTGTTTTTT. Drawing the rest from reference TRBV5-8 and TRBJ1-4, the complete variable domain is EAGVTQSPTHLIKTRGQQATLRCSPISGHTSVYWYQQALGLGLQFLLWYDEGEERNRGNFPPRFSGRQFPNYSSELNVNALELEDSALYLCASSPRQGLGGEKLFFGSGTQLSVL.